A selection of T cell receptor beta chains follows, all from one sample in a study of cytomegalovirus exposure and HLA in healthy donors. Profiling relied on immunoSEQ multiplex PCR, and the TCRdb table lists in-frame clones only, not all of them. In all, the sample yields 200,000 to 250,000 clones. Source material: PBMCs. The receptors come from a girl aged 2 to 9 in good health and CMV-seropositive. CDR3s include the opening cysteine and the closing phenylalanine or tryptophan. D genes are given only for firm matches.

J gene | V gene | D gene | CDR3 protein | CDR3 DNA
TRBJ1-1 | TRBV18 | TRBD1 | CASSRQGAQAFF | TGTGCCAGCTCACGACAGGGGGCGCAAGCTTTCTTT
TRBJ1-5 | TRBV7-2 | - | CASSSNNQPQHF | TGTGCCAGCAGCTCCAATAATCAGCCCCAGCATTTT
TRBJ2-3 | TRBV5-1 | - | CASSLVEFTDTQYF | TGCGCCAGCAGCTTGGTGGAGTTCACAGATACGCAGTATTTT
TRBJ2-7 | TRBV27 | TRBD1 | CASKNSRDRGYEQYF | TGTGCCAGCAAAAATTCCCGGGACAGGGGCTACGAGCAGTACTTC
TRBJ2-7 | TRBV27 | TRBD2 | CASSLTSSGSSYEQYF | TGTGCCAGCAGCCTCACCTCTAGCGGGAGCTCCTACGAGCAGTACTTC
TRBJ1-1 | TRBV5-1 | - | CASTGGSGKNTEAFF | TGCGCCAGCACGGGGGGGAGCGGGAAGAACACTGAAGCTTTCTTT
TRBJ2-7 | TRBV6-5 | TRBD2 | CASSYARLAGPYEQYF | TGTGCCAGCAGTTACGCAAGACTAGCGGGGCCATACGAGCAGTACTTC
TRBJ1-1 | TRBV7-9 | TRBD1 | CASSHGQGKAFF | TGTGCCAGCAGCCACGGACAGGGGAAAGCTTTCTTT
TRBJ1-1 | TRBV7-9 | TRBD1 | CASSSQGVGTEAFF | TGTGCCAGCAGTTCACAGGGGGTAGGAACTGAAGCTTTCTTT
TRBJ2-5 | TRBV7-2 | TRBD2 | CASSLVASGQETQYF | TGTGCCAGCAGCTTAGTGGCTAGCGGCCAAGAGACCCAGTACTTC
TRBJ2-7 | TRBV18 | TRBD1 | CASSPLQTPTGNEQYF | TGTGCCAGCTCACCACTTCAGACCCCGACAGGGAACGAGCAGTACTTC
TRBJ2-1 | TRBV7-6 | - | CASSLDSSYNEQFF | TGTGCCAGCAGCTTAGACAGCTCCTACAATGAGCAGTTCTTC
TRBJ1-5 | TRBV30 | - | CAWRRAGELNQPQHF | TGTGCCTGGAGGAGGGCGGGAGAACTCAATCAGCCCCAGCATTTT
TRBJ1-2 | TRBV7-2 | TRBD1 | CASSFPGQGYGYTF | TGTGCCAGCAGCTTCCCTGGACAGGGATATGGCTACACCTTC
TRBJ2-7 | TRBV28 | - | CASSLLVPEQYF | TGTGCCAGCAGTTTATTAGTACCCGAGCAGTACTTC
TRBJ1-2 | TRBV9 | - | CASSGSDRYYGYTF | TGTGCCAGCAGCGGATCCGACAGGTACTATGGCTACACCTTC
TRBJ2-2 | TRBV11-2 | TRBD2 | CASSFRPGSGTTGELFF | TGTGCCAGCAGCTTTCGACCCGGTAGCGGGACCACCGGGGAGCTGTTTTTT
TRBJ1-6 | TRBV27 | - | CASSQTMGVYNSPLHF | TGTGCCAGCAGTCAGACTATGGGAGTATATAATTCACCCCTCCACTTT
TRBJ2-7 | TRBV15 | TRBD2 | CATSREVAGNYEQYF | TGTGCCACCAGCAGAGAGGTAGCGGGGAACTACGAGCAGTACTTC
TRBJ2-3 | TRBV21-1 | - | CAGKAGVKTDTQYF | TGTGCCGGCAAAGCGGGAGTGAAAACAGATACGCAGTATTTT
TRBJ1-2 | TRBV7-6 | - | CASSLEPGVHYGYTF | TGTGCCAGCAGCTTAGAGCCAGGGGTCCACTATGGCTACACCTTC
TRBJ2-7 | TRBV7-9 | TRBD2 | CASSLGLAGEGSYEQYF | TGTGCCAGCAGCCTAGGACTAGCGGGAGAGGGGTCCTACGAGCAGTACTTC
TRBJ2-3 | TRBV7-3 | TRBD2 | CASSYLPGLADTDTQYF | TGTGCCAGCAGCTACTTACCGGGACTAGCAGACACAGATACGCAGTATTTT
TRBJ1-1 | TRBV5-1 | - | CASIDLNSRAGSTEAFF | TGCGCCAGCATCGACCTAAATTCCCGGGCGGGGAGCACTGAAGCTTTCTTT
TRBJ2-7 | TRBV19 | TRBD2 | CASSIRRAGNYEQYF | TGTGCCAGTAGTATTCGCCGAGCGGGGAACTACGAGCAGTACTTC
TRBJ2-7 | TRBV5-1 | - | CASSFDRSSYEQYF | TGCGCCAGCAGCTTTGACAGGAGCTCCTACGAGCAGTACTTC
TRBJ2-2 | TRBV5-1 | TRBD1 | CASSWDRYTGELFF | TGCGCCAGCAGCTGGGACAGGTACACCGGGGAGCTGTTTTTT
TRBJ2-1 | TRBV2 | TRBD2 | CASSALAGGPNEQFF | TGTGCCAGCAGTGCCCTAGCGGGAGGACCCAATGAGCAGTTCTTC
TRBJ1-1 | TRBV13 | TRBD1 | CASRRGTAEAFF | TGTGCCAGCAGAAGGGGGACAGCTGAAGCTTTCTTT
TRBJ2-3 | TRBV4-1 | TRBD2 | CASSQVGTSGTDTQYF | TGCGCCAGCAGCCAAGTTGGGACTAGCGGCACAGATACGCAGTATTTT
TRBJ2-7 | TRBV18 | - | CASSPGYEQYF | TGTGCCAGCTCACCCGGCTACGAGCAGTACTTC
TRBJ2-7 | TRBV2 | - | CASRDWIYEQYF | TGTGCCAGCAGGGACTGGATCTACGAGCAGTACTTC
TRBJ2-5 | TRBV28 | TRBD1 | CASSRGQQETQYF | TGTGCCAGCAGCCGGGGACAGCAAGAGACCCAGTACTTC
TRBJ2-4 | TRBV19 | - | CASSIIGGAIGNIQYF | TGTGCCAGTAGTATCATAGGGGGGGCGATCGGAAACATTCAGTACTTC
TRBJ2-7 | TRBV5-6 | - | CASSFRRDEQYF | TGTGCCAGCAGCTTTAGGCGGGACGAGCAGTACTTC
TRBJ2-6 | TRBV27 | - | CASSSPGQGAGANVLTF | TGTGCCAGCAGTTCCCCGGGACAAGGGGCTGGGGCCAACGTCCTGACTTTC
TRBJ2-7 | TRBV28 | - | CASSSHLPDTEYF | TGTGCCAGCAGTTCACACCTCCCGGACACGGAGTACTTC
TRBJ1-1 | TRBV5-1 | - | CASSLVGQGLQNTEAFF | TGCGCCAGCAGCTTGGTAGGGCAGGGATTACAGAACACTGAAGCTTTCTTT
TRBJ2-1 | TRBV7-9 | TRBD2 | CASSLLAGGRNEQFF | TGTGCCAGCAGCTTACTTGCGGGAGGTCGCAATGAGCAGTTCTTC
TRBJ1-6 | TRBV7-2 | - | CASSPDNSPLHF | TGTGCCAGCAGCCCAGATAATTCACCCCTCCACTTT
TRBJ2-3 | TRBV2 | TRBD1 | CASSGDRDRSTDTQYF | TGTGCCAGCAGTGGTGACCGGGACAGGAGCACAGATACGCAGTATTTT
TRBJ1-4 | TRBV28 | - | CASSLAGWGEKLFF | TGTGCCAGCAGTTTGGCGGGGTGGGGTGAAAAACTGTTTTTT
TRBJ1-5 | TRBV27 | - | CASSLGTGLRNQPQHF | TGTGCCAGCAGTTTAGGTACGGGTTTGCGCAATCAGCCCCAGCATTTT
TRBJ2-5 | TRBV2 | TRBD1 | CASSTGTGEETQYF | TGTGCCAGCAGTACCGGGACAGGGGAAGAGACCCAGTACTTC
TRBJ2-3 | TRBV19 | - | CASKRAVLSTDTQYF | TGTGCCAGCAAGAGAGCGGTCCTTAGCACAGATACGCAGTATTTT
TRBJ1-5 | TRBV23-1 | - | CASSQLRRWTALGNQPQHF | TGCGCCAGCAGTCAACTCAGAAGGTGGACTGCCTTGGGCAATCAGCCCCAGCATTTT
TRBJ2-7 | TRBV19 | TRBD1 | CASSSDRGDEQYF | TGTGCCAGTAGTAGCGACAGGGGGGACGAGCAGTACTTC
TRBJ2-7 | TRBV5-1 | - | CASSLAGSPLRAYEQYF | TGCGCCAGCAGCTTGGCCGGTTCTCCTCTGAGAGCCTACGAGCAGTACTTC
TRBJ2-1 | TRBV5-6 | TRBD2 | CASSSWEGLQFF | TGTGCCAGCAGCTCCTGGGAGGGTCTGCAGTTCTTC
TRBJ1-1 | TRBV11-2 | - | CASSLEFSGGTEAFF | TGTGCCAGCAGCTTAGAATTCTCCGGGGGCACTGAAGCTTTCTTT
TRBJ2-3 | TRBV19 | TRBD2 | CASSILIGLAGITDTQYF | TGTGCCAGTAGTATTCTAATCGGGCTAGCGGGGATCACAGATACGCAGTATTTT